The 20 T cell receptor beta chains given below trace back to one sample, sequenced in a study of blood T cell repertoires in COVID-19. Generated by immunoSEQ multiplex PCR, the TCRdb table keeps only in-frame clones and is missing some. This sample has some 340,000 clones; 80% to 90% occur once, and the top ten carry approximately 5.3%. Sequenced input: PBMCs or T cells enriched from blood (not recorded which). Receptors originate from a woman aged 25-40 years who had recovered from COVID-19.

The chain links TRBV6-4 to TRBJ1-2; D uncertain. The CDR3 is 16 residues long. The V gene's germline CDR1 is MRHNA and CDR2 SNTAGT. The V end lost 0 bases, the J end lost 4 bases, and 15 bases lay between the germline ends. The CDR3 nucleotides are TGTGCCAGCAGTGACTCGATCCCGGGAATCGGCTATGGCTACACCTTC. Protein: CASSDSIPGIGYGYTF.

The chain couples TRBV19 to TRBJ2-3; 9 bases map to TRBD2. This CDR3 comprises 17 residues. Trimming removed 4 bases from V and 3 bases from J; junction bases left unmatched: 11. Germline lookup yields CDR1 LNHDA and CDR2 SQIVND (reference sequence). The chain's CDR3 is CASSTSGATASTDTQYF. CDR3 sequence (DNA): TGTGCCAGTAGTACTAGCGGGGCCACGGCCAGTACAGATACGCAGTATTTT.

V usage is TRBV29-1 and J usage is TRBJ1-1; 9 bases line up with TRBD1. The CDR3 is 13 amino acids. Germline lookup yields CDR1 SQVTM and CDR2 ANQGSEA. With V trimmed by 4 bases and J by 4 bases, 4 bases remained unmatched. The DNA for the CDR3 is TGCAGCGTTGCACAGACAGGGGGCACTGAAGCTTTCTTT. It is translated as CSVAQTGGTEAFF.

V and J are TRBV2 and TRBJ1-4; D is unclear. The CDR3 spans 15 residues. Germline V CDR1 and CDR2: SNHLY, FYNNEI. Trimming removed 6 bases from V and 3 bases from J, with 14 bases in between. The CDR3 loop reads CASSRDGLANEKLFF. CDR3 bases: TGTGCCAGCAGCAGAGACGGGTTAGCTAATGAAAAACTGTTTTTT.

The chain recombines TRBV19 with TRBJ1-1; maybe TRBD1 (6 bases). CDR1 is LNHDA and CDR2 is SQIVND in the germline V gene (reference sequence). V lost 3 bases and J lost 2, with 22 bases in between. The CDR3 loop spans 18 amino acids. The CDR3: CASSIGPGVRTANTEAFF. DNA of the CDR3: TGTGCCAGTAGTATTGGTCCTGGGGTAAGGACAGCAAACACTGAAGCTTTCTTT. Looking up the rest from reference TRBV19 and TRBJ1-1 gives the full variable domain: DGGITQSPKYLFRKEGQNVTLSCEQNLNHDAMYWYRQDPGQGLRLIYYSQIVNDFQKGDIAEGYSVSREKKESFPLTVTSAQKNPTAFYLCASSIGPGVRTANTEAFFGQGTRLTVV.

V gene TRBV19 combines with J gene TRBJ1-1, with D perhaps TRBD1 (5 bases). This CDR3 region has 15 residues. CDR1 is LNHDA, CDR2 SQIVND, per germline (reference sequence). The germline V and J ends were trimmed by 6 bases and 1 base, with 15 bases remaining between them. DNA for the CDR3: TGTGCCAGTAGAGAGGACACCCCTTCGAACACTGAAGCTTTCTTT. Translating it yields CASREDTPSNTEAFF.

The J gene is TRBJ1-1, the V gene TRBV14; D is unclear. Germline V gene data show CDR1 as SGHDN and CDR2 as FVKESK. V dropped 0 bases and J dropped 1 base, with 15 bases sitting between them. There are 17 residues in the CDR3. CDR3 coding DNA: TGTGCCAGCAGCCAAGATCCTTTACGCGCATCGAACACTGAAGCTTTCTTT. Encoded protein: CASSQDPLRASNTEAFF.

This clone was counted a single time. The rearrangement joins TRBV9 to TRBJ1-6, with 9 nucleotides matching TRBD1. V was clipped by 4 bases and J by 0 bases; unmatched bases: 5. The CDR3 has 17 amino acids. CDR1 is SGDLS and CDR2 is YYNGEE in the germline V gene. The CDR3 region has the DNA TGTGCCAGCAGCCGAGGACAGGGGAGCTCCTATAATTCACCCCTCCACTTT. It yields the protein CASSRGQGSSYNSPLHF.

The chain joins TRBV27 to TRBJ2-1, with 7 bases matching TRBD1. Germline values: CDR1 MNHEY, CDR2 SMNVEV (reference sequence). The CDR3 runs 16 residues. J was trimmed by 2 bases and V by 6 bases; bases with no gene match: 10. CDR3 coding DNA: TGTGCCAGCAGATTGACGCCGGGACAGCCCTACAATGAGCAGTTCTTC. Its translation: CASRLTPGQPYNEQFF.

The chain uses TRBV5-1 and TRBJ1-1, with 9 bases matching TRBD1. The CDR3 is made up of 15 amino acids. The germline V gene encodes CDR1 SGHRS and CDR2 YFSETQ. With 2 bases clipped from V and 4 bases from J, the junction kept 6 bases outside the gene matches. CDR3 amino acids: CASSLRDRAVTEAFF. CDR3 nucleotide sequence: TGCGCCAGCAGCTTACGGGACAGGGCGGTCACTGAAGCTTTCTTT.

The chain uses TRBV10-3 and TRBJ1-5; D is unclear. V was pared by 10 bases and J by 1 base, with 11 bases between. CDR1 ENHRY and CDR2 SYGVKD come from the germline V gene. CDR3 size: 13 residues. The CDR3 DNA is TGTGCCACCTCCCCCCAGAGCAATCAGCCCCAGCATTTT. Protein product: CATSPQSNQPQHF.

This clone came up once. The V call is TRBV14, the J call TRBJ2-1; D not certain. CDR3 size: 13 residues. Per the germline V gene, CDR1 is SGHDN and CDR2 is FVKESK. Trimming took off 1 base at V and 9 bases at J, with 10 bases between the two ends. CDR3 region: CASSQGRLGEQFF. In DNA, the CDR3 is TGTGCCAGCAGCCAAGGTCGGCTAGGTGAGCAGTTCTTC.

The count of this clone is one. J is TRBJ1-1 and V is TRBV19, with D perhaps TRBD1 (5 bases). CDR3 length equals 13 residues. Germline CDR1 LNHDA, CDR2 SQIVND (reference sequence). Trimming left V 5 bases short and J 2 bases short, with 9 bases between. DNA of the CDR3: TGTGCCAGTAGTCGACAGCCAAACACTGAAGCTTTCTTT. This gives the protein CASSRQPNTEAFF.

The rearrangement links TRBV6-2 or TRBV6-3 to TRBJ2-4, with 8 bases fitting TRBD2. This CDR3 has 14 residues. CDR1 and CDR2 from the germline V gene are MNHEY and SVGEGT. V lost 2 bases, J lost 5 bases, and 2 bases stayed unmatched. CDR3 amino acids: CASSYGGLENIQYF. The CDR3 DNA follows: TGTGCCAGCAGTTACGGGGGACTAGAAAACATTCAGTACTTC.

The CDR3, as DNA: TGTGCCAGCAGCCAAGAGGCCGGGGGCTACACCTTC. Its protein product is CASSQEAGGYTF. The chain carries TRBV3-1 (or the pseudogene TRBV3-2) and TRBJ1-2; D call uncertain. Germline V gives CDR1 LGHDT, CDR2 YNNKEL (reference sequence). The CDR3 spans 12 residues. With 0 bases removed from V and 8 bases from J, the gap between germline ends came to 7 bases.

CDR3 region: CAISESGTGPDTSTDTQYF. For the CDR3, the DNA is TGTGCCATCAGTGAGTCGGGGACAGGGCCTGACACTAGCACAGATACGCAGTATTTT. The chain couples TRBV10-3 to TRBJ2-3, with 9 bases aligning to TRBD1. Per germline, CDR1 ENHRY and CDR2 SYGVKD. This CDR3 is built from 19 residues. Germline trimming cut 0 bases from V and 0 bases from J; bases unmatched to any gene: 10.

This clone came up a few times. Other DNA sequences in this sample translate to the same CDR3. The V and J genes are TRBV6-4 and TRBJ2-2, with TRBD2 as a possible D gene (6 bases). The CDR3 loop spans 14 amino acids. The V gene's germline CDR1 is MRHNA and CDR2 SNTAGT. V was pared by 2 bases and J by 2 bases, with 6 bases between. The CDR3 here is CASSDGTNTGELFF. CDR3 nucleotides: TGTGCCAGCAGTGACGGGACTAACACCGGGGAGCTGTTTTTT.

Remarks on this clone: One junction end disagrees with the germline gene, perhaps due to a read error. The V call is TRBV30, the J call TRBJ1-6; D call uncertain. This CDR3 spans 16 amino acids. Germline lookup yields CDR1 GTSNPN and CDR2 SVGIG (reference sequence). CDR3 nucleotides: TGTGCCTGGAGTGTAGACGACACGGCCTACAATTCACCCCTCCACTTT. It is translated as CAWSVDDTAYNSPLHF. The full variable domain, its missing parts supplied by reference TRBV30 and TRBJ1-6, is SQTIHQWPATLVQPVGSPLSLECTVEGTSNPNLYWYRQAAGRGLQLLFYSVGIGQISSEVPQNLSASRPQDRQFILSSKKLLLSDSGFYLCAWSVDDTAYNSPLHFGNGTRLTVT.

V usage is TRBV11-2 and J usage is TRBJ2-2, with TRBD2 matching 11 bases. Germline values: CDR1 SGHAT, CDR2 FQNNGV. The CDR3 consists of 19 residues. Trimming at V came to 5 bases and at J to 4 bases, leaving 15 bases not matched to a gene. This chain's CDR3 is CASSPRLAGSLRFTGELFF. Written as DNA, the CDR3 is TGTGCCAGCAGCCCTAGACTAGCGGGGAGCCTTCGATTCACCGGGGAGCTGTTTTTT.

The chain recombines TRBV5-6 with TRBJ2-1, with 7 bases fitting TRBD2. The CDR3 is made up of 17 amino acids. Germline loops: CDR1 SGHDT, CDR2 YYEEEE. Losses at the gene ends were 2 bases for V and 3 bases for J; bases not matched to a gene: 11. The CDR3 sequence: CASSFLYNPGGYNEQFF. The CDR3 DNA follows: TGTGCCAGCAGCTTCCTTTATAATCCGGGAGGCTACAATGAGCAGTTCTTC.